This T cell receptor beta chain was identified in a study of blood T cell repertoires in COVID-19. Background on the study: Acute and convalescent COVID-19 specimens originated in the United States, Italy and Spain. Sample material is recorded as cDNA or gDNA derived from T cells, B-cell-depleted T cells, or PBMCs.

The CDR3 is 15 amino acids. Germline V CDR1 and CDR2: SGHRS, YFSETQ. V was cut by 0 bases and J by 2 bases, with 11 bases left in between. Original methodology: Using reference gene primer amplification, nucleated cell counts were estimated. Method: immunoSEQ multiplex PCR; TCRdb's copy keeps in-frame clones and lacks some. From that table come the V and J calls and clone size; the DNA was used to work out D and trimming. Counted here are 300,000 to 450,000 clones, about nine tenths occurring once; the ten biggest clones make up roughly 3.9%. The clonotype was recovered from a woman aged 55-70 years with COVID-19, enrolled during active disease. The specimen sequenced was peripheral blood. This sequence joins TRBV5-1 and TRBJ2-5; D is perhaps TRBD1 (6 bases). For the CDR3, the DNA is TGCGCCAGCAGCTTGGGAAGGGGGATTCAAGAGACCCAGTACTTC. Translation: CASSLGRGIQETQYF.